Listed here are 24 T cell receptor beta chains from one sample, sequenced in a study of T cell clonotyping in hematopoietic cell transplantation. Sequencing was performed with immunoSEQ multiplex PCR; in TCRdb, only in-frame clones are kept and a portion is missing. The profile shows approximately 7,200 clones, around nine tenths of them singletons. The specimen was PBMCs, collected 30 days after allogeneic stem cell transplant. The receptors here all came from a female patient aged 50 to 65 who had an allogeneic stem cell transplant from an unrelated donor, so the T cells may come from the graft donor. Some clones in this sample may be carry-over from other donors' samples.

The chain uses TRBV25-1 and TRBJ2-3; 8 nucleotides match TRBD2. Trimming removed 4 bases from V and 1 base from J; junction bases left unmatched: 1. The CDR3 contains 14 residues. Germline assignment: CDR1 MGHDK and CDR2 SYGVNS. The chain's CDR3 is CASSAGGGTDTQYF. The DNA of the CDR3 is TGTGCCAGCAGTGCCGGGGGGGGCACAGATACGCAGTATTTT.

The chain uses TRBV15 and TRBJ2-1; D may be TRBD1 or TRBD2 (6 bases each). The CDR3 consists of 14 residues. Trimming cost V 3 bases and J 5 bases, with 11 bases left between them. Germline CDR1 is LNHNV and CDR2 is YYDKDF (reference sequence). Here the CDR3 reads CATSRGGQDNEQFF. In nucleotides, the CDR3 is TGTGCCACCAGCAGGGGGGGACAAGACAATGAGCAGTTCTTC.

The V gene is TRBV11-1, the J gene TRBJ1-1; 7 bases map to TRBD1. Trimming removed 5 bases from V and 0 bases from J; junction bases left unmatched: 6. The CDR3 is 15 residues long. In germline, CDR1 is SGHAT, CDR2 FQDESV (reference sequence). The CDR3 DNA reads TGTGCCAGCAGCCCCAGGGGGGGAATGAACACTGAAGCTTTCTTT. This codes for CASSPRGGMNTEAFF.

This clone was recorded once. V and J are TRBV5-6 and TRBJ1-5; tentative D call: TRBD1 (6 bases). The CDR3 consists of 16 residues. V lost 1 base, J lost 3 bases, and 14 bases lay in between. Looked up from germline, CDR1 is SGHDT and CDR2 is YYEEEE. The CDR3 here is CASSLRMDSLNQPQHF. The CDR3 DNA follows: TGTGCCAGCAGCTTGAGGATGGACAGCCTCAATCAGCCCCAGCATTTT.

This clone was found a few times. The chain recombines TRBV2 with TRBJ1-1; unclear D gene. The CDR3 is 13 amino acids. V dropped 6 bases and J dropped 1 base, with 9 bases sitting between them. Germline V gives CDR1 SNHLY, CDR2 FYNNEI. The CDR3 loop is CASRRVGNTEAFF. In DNA, the CDR3 is TGTGCCAGCAGAAGGGTAGGGAACACTGAAGCTTTCTTT.

This sequence joins TRBV25-1 and TRBJ2-2; D is possibly TRBD2 (6 bases). The CDR3 loop spans 17 amino acids. V dropped 2 bases and J dropped 0 bases, with 13 bases sitting between them. The germline V gene has CDR1 MGHDK and CDR2 SYGVNS. CDR3 residues: CASSENGGLTNTGELFF. The CDR3 bases are TGTGCCAGCAGTGAAAATGGCGGACTAACGAACACCGGGGAGCTGTTTTTT.

The rearrangement uses TRBV5-1 and TRBJ1-2, with TRBD1 matching over 7 bases. The J segment lost 8 bases and the V segment lost 3 bases, leaving 7 bases of the junction unmatched. Germline V gives CDR1 SGHRS, CDR2 YFSETQ. The length of the CDR3 is 13 residues. CDR3 in DNA: TGCGCCAGCAGCTCGACAGGGTTAGGCGGCTACACCTTC. Protein: CASSSTGLGGYTF.

V usage is TRBV11-3 and J usage is TRBJ2-7, with D possibly called TRBD1 or TRBD2 (6 bases each). CDR1 and CDR2 from the germline V gene are SGHNT and YENEEA. The V gene lost 5 bases and the J gene lost 1 base, with 9 bases spanning the gap. This CDR3 is built from 13 residues. The CDR3 bases are TGTGCCAGCAGCCGGGGGCCTTCCTACGAGCAGTACTTC. It translates to CASSRGPSYEQYF.

This chain connects TRBV19 to TRBJ2-1, with unresolved D. CDR3 length: 13 residues. Germline CDR1 LNHDA, CDR2 SQIVND (reference sequence). V was clipped by 1 base and J by 6 bases, with 7 bases between them. The DNA for the CDR3 is TGTGCCAGTAGTATAGGGATTGGCAATGAGCAGTTCTTC. It translates to CASSIGIGNEQFF. Drawing the rest from reference TRBV19 and TRBJ2-1, the complete variable domain is DGGITQSPKYLFRKEGQNVTLSCEQNLNHDAMYWYRQDPGQGLRLIYYSQIVNDFQKGDIAEGYSVSREKKESFPLTVTSAQKNPTAFYLCASSIGIGNEQFFGPGTRLTVL.

The chain links TRBV6-6 to TRBJ2-1, with TRBD2 identical over 12 bases. The ends lost 1 base at V and 8 bases at J; junction bases unmatched: 6. CDR3 length equals 16 residues. Germline V gene sequence: CDR1 MNHNY, CDR2 SVGAGI (reference sequence). CDR3 amino acids: CASSYLLAGGWDEQFF. CDR3 DNA: TGTGCCAGCAGTTACTTGCTAGCGGGAGGGTGGGATGAGCAGTTCTTC.

The V call is TRBV6-5, the J call TRBJ1-2; 11 bases are a match to TRBD1. CDR3 length: 15 residues. The V segment lost 5 bases and the J segment 7 bases; nucleotides outside the gene matches: 9. Germline lookup yields CDR1 MNHEY and CDR2 SVGAGI. CDR3 amino acids: CASSPRTGGVFGYTF. The CDR3 DNA reads as TGTGCCAGCAGTCCGCGGACAGGGGGCGTATTTGGCTACACCTTC.

The chain combines TRBV6-1 with TRBJ2-2, with 7 bases lining up with TRBD1. Germline-derived CDR1 and CDR2 are MNHNS and SASEGT. J lost 1 base, V lost 10 bases, and 3 bases had no gene match. The CDR3 is made up of 13 amino acids. CDR3 residues: CANRDRNTGELFF. The DNA of the CDR3 is TGTGCCAACCGGGACAGGAACACCGGGGAGCTGTTTTTT.

This chain uses TRBV7-9 with TRBJ1-1; D remains ambiguous. Germline CDR1 and CDR2: SEHNR and FQNEAQ (reference sequence). V gave up 7 bases and J gave up 5 bases, with 11 bases separating them. This CDR3 region has 12 residues. DNA for the CDR3: TGTGCCAGCACTCTCGGTGCGACTGAAGCTTTCTTT. This sequence encodes CASTLGATEAFF.

This rearrangement joins TRBV29-1 to TRBJ2-1; 12 nucleotides align to TRBD2. The CDR3 has 16 residues. The V segment lost 4 bases and the J segment 0 bases; nucleotides outside the gene matches: 4. CDR1 and CDR2 (germline): SQVTM, ANQGSEA. This chain's CDR3 is CSVGVTSGSSYNEQFF. The CDR3 DNA is TGCAGCGTTGGTGTGACTAGCGGGAGCTCCTACAATGAGCAGTTCTTC.

This chain connects TRBV14 to TRBJ2-1; a possible D gene is TRBD2 (7 bases). With 1 base removed from V and 3 bases from J, the gap between germline ends came to 13 bases. This CDR3 has 16 amino acids. Germline V gene data show CDR1 as SGHDN and CDR2 as FVKESK. This CDR3 reads CASSQVGGGFYNEQFF. As DNA, the CDR3 is TGTGCCAGCAGCCAAGTAGGGGGGGGGTTCTACAATGAGCAGTTCTTC.

This clone was recorded once. CDR3 sequence reads: CAWGGTTREQFF. DNA of the CDR3: TGTGCCTGGGGCGGGACTACGCGTGAGCAGTTCTTC. This chain uses TRBV30 with TRBJ2-1, with 7 bases lining up with TRBD2. Losses at the gene ends were 5 bases for V and 9 bases for J; bases not matched to a gene: 7. CDR3 length equals 12 residues. The germline V gene encodes CDR1 GTSNPN and CDR2 SVGIG (reference sequence).

The V and J genes are TRBV5-6 and TRBJ1-2; weak D call: TRBD1 (5 bases). Trimming stripped 2 bases from V and 3 bases from J, with 14 bases between. Germline V gene data show CDR1 as SGHDT and CDR2 as YYEEEE. The CDR3 is made up of 15 amino acids. This CDR3 is CASSFPSQGHYGYTF. As DNA, the CDR3 is TGTGCCAGCAGCTTTCCTTCCCAGGGTCACTATGGCTACACCTTC.

The sample holds one count of this clone. The J gene is TRBJ2-1, the V gene TRBV6-1, with D possibly matching TRBD2 (6 bases). This CDR3 has 15 amino acids. Germline V gives CDR1 MNHNS, CDR2 SASEGT. Trimming left V 6 bases short and J 5 bases short, with 17 bases between. The CDR3 reads CASRDRGGANNEQFF. CDR3 coding DNA: TGTGCCAGCAGAGACAGAGGCGGGGCGAACAATGAGCAGTTCTTC.

This chain links TRBV15 with TRBJ2-7; 8 nucleotides line up with TRBD2. The CDR3 totals 15 residues. In germline, CDR1 is LNHNV, CDR2 YYDKDF (reference sequence). J was trimmed by 3 bases and V by 5 bases; bases with no gene match: 9. CDR3 bases: TGTGCCACCAGCCGGGAGCGGGGGACATACTACGAGCAGTACTTC. This sequence encodes CATSRERGTYYEQYF.

This CDR3 is CASSSGQGATGELFF. CDR3 coding DNA: TGTGCCAGCAGCTCAGGACAGGGGGCCACCGGGGAGCTGTTTTTT. This chain links TRBV7-9 with TRBJ2-2; TRBD1 matches at 11 bases. The CDR3 contains 15 residues. V was clipped by 4 bases and J by 4 bases; unmatched bases: 2. Germline CDR1 is SEHNR and CDR2 is FQNEAQ (reference sequence). The variable domain in full, completed from reference TRBV7-9 and TRBJ2-2, reads DTGVSQNPRHKITKRGQNVTFRCDPISEHNRLYWYRQTLGQGPEFLTYFQNEAQLEKSRLLSDRFSAERPKGSFSTLEIQRTEQGDSAMYLCASSSGQGATGELFFGEGSRLTVL.

V and J are TRBV7-8 and TRBJ2-1; 8 bases align to TRBD2. The J segment lost 8 bases and the V segment lost 5 bases, leaving 11 bases of the junction unmatched. The CDR3 spans 15 residues. Germline CDR1 and CDR2: SGHVS and FQNEAQ. This chain's CDR3 is CASSLTSGARDEQFF. CDR3 nucleotides: TGTGCCAGCAGCCTTACTAGCGGAGCCAGGGATGAGCAGTTCTTC.

Turning to this clone: This sample also contains other DNA sequences that code for the same CDR3. The chain links TRBV4-3 to TRBJ2-7; 11 positions match TRBD2. The germline gives CDR1 LGHNA, CDR2 YSLEER. The CDR3 consists of 14 residues. J gave up 13 bases and V 1 base, and 9 bases lay outside the gene matches. CDR3 sequence (DNA): TGCGCCAGCAGCCAAGGGGTTTCTAGCGGGAGGCCTTACTTC. This codes for CASSQGVSSGRPYF.

The chain is built from TRBV30 and TRBJ2-5, with a possible D match to TRBD2 (5 bases). The J call is in doubt because the DNA end fits TRBJ2-7 better. CDR1 GTSNPN and CDR2 SVGIG come from the germline V gene (reference sequence). The CDR3 is 13 residues long. CDR3 coding DNA: TGTGCCTGGGGTCCCGGGGAAACGGGCGAGCAGTACTTC. Translation: CAWGPGETGEQYF.

The V call is TRBV7-6, the J call TRBJ2-1, with 8 nucleotides matching TRBD2. With V trimmed by 6 bases and J by 1 base, 8 bases remained unmatched. From germline, CDR1 is SGHVS and CDR2 FNYEAQ. The CDR3 contains 16 residues. This CDR3 is CASSSSPGGSYNEQFF. The CDR3 nucleotides read TGTGCCAGCAGTTCAAGCCCGGGAGGGTCCTACAATGAGCAGTTCTTC.